The clone carrying this T cell receptor (beta chain) was detected a few times. Its antigen is not known. This record belongs to a study of beta chain features in type 1 diabetes. Overall study findings and caveats: Comparison showed that naive, central memory and Treg TCRB repertoires appeared more similar among patients than among healthy donors. Type 1 diabetes patients showed a moderate but significant shortening of TCRB CDR3s in all four CD4+ subsets.

Sampling consisted of one heparinised blood draw per donor, averaging approximately 120 mL. Cells sorted by CD45RO/CCR7/CD25/CD127/CD95/CD27 comprised CD4+ naive, central memory, regulatory and stem cell-like memory cells. The CDR3 is made up of 13 amino acids. Germline V gene lookup returns CDR1 LNHDA and CDR2 SQIVND (reference sequence). J gave up 6 bases and V 5 bases, and 6 bases lay outside the gene matches. Expressed TCRB transcripts were sequenced after all isolated RNA was converted to cDNA. Regulatory, naive and central memory T cell samples averaged approximately 3.9 million reads. Assay: immunoSEQ multiplex PCR; the TCRdb copy retains only in-frame clones and omits some. This table has around 250,000 clones, more than 11% appearing once.

The sequencing input was naive CD4+ T cells from blood. The TCR was taken from a man aged 25-40 years with type 1 diabetes. This sequence joins TRBV19 and TRBJ1-2, with 7 bases identical to TRBD1. CDR3 nucleotide sequence: TGTGCCAGTAGTTCCCGGGACAGACATGGCTACACCTTC. It yields the protein CASSSRDRHGYTF. Drawing the rest from reference TRBV19 and TRBJ1-2, the complete variable domain is DGGITQSPKYLFRKEGQNVTLSCEQNLNHDAMYWYRQDPGQGLRLIYYSQIVNDFQKGDIAEGYSVSREKKESFPLTVTSAQKNPTAFYLCASSSRDRHGYTFGSGTRLTVV.